The rows below give T cell receptor beta chains drawn from one sample of a study of neurological immune-mediated disorders. From the 5' RACE reads, TCRdb called clonotypes with MiXCR, one entry per CDR3 protein. The sample has around 70,000 distinct CDR3 sequences; 4% to 6% are singletons. The sample was PBMCs. These receptors came from a man younger than 35 with multiple sclerosis. Each CDR3 is given with its conserved first and last residue. The D gene is left open where the match is weak. Not every row has a clone size; where given, it reads once, few, many or a size class.

>TRBJ2-6|-|TRBV4-3|many
TGCGCCAGCAGCCAAGTGCACAGTACCTCTGGGGCCAACGTCCTGACTTTC
CASSQVHSTSGANVLTF
>TRBJ2-2|TRBD1|TRBV2|few
TGTGCCAGCAGGGGGACAGGGAACACCGGGGAGCTGTTTTTT
CASRGTGNTGELFF
>TRBJ2-7|TRBD2|TRBV11-2|few
TGTGCCAGCAGCCTTACTAGCGGGAGGGTTTACGAGCAGTACTTC
CASSLTSGRVYEQYF
>TRBJ2-4|TRBD1|TRBV6-2/TRBV6-3|-
TGTGCCAGCAGGCCAACCAGGACAGGGGAAAACATTCAGTACTTC
CASRPTRTGENIQYF
>TRBJ1-1|TRBD1|TRBV10-3|many
TGTGCCATCAGCCGGACAGGACAGAACACTGAAGCTTTCTTT
CAISRTGQNTEAFF
>TRBJ1-2|-|TRBV5-4|many
TGTGCCAGCAGCGCACAGGACCTCTATGGCTACACCTTC
CASSAQDLYGYTF
>TRBJ1-6|TRBD1|TRBV5-1|many
TGCGCCAGCAGCTCCGGGACAGGGGATTCACCCCTCAACTTT
CASSSGTGDSPLNF
>TRBJ2-7|-|TRBV18|few
TGTGCCAGCTCACCACGGGCAGGGGAAAACGAGCAGTACTTC
CASSPRAGENEQYF
>TRBJ1-2|-|TRBV12-3/TRBV12-4|few
TGTGCCAGCAGTTATACCAAACAGGGTAACAATGGCTACACCTTC
CASSYTKQGNNGYTF
>TRBJ2-3|-|TRBV11-2|many
TGTGCCAGCAGCCTAAAGGCTGGGACGCAGTATTTT
CASSLKAGTQYF
>TRBJ1-5|-|TRBV12-3/TRBV12-4|many
TGTGCCAGCAGTTTTGGTAGGATGAGCAATCAGCCCCAGCATTTT
CASSFGRMSNQPQHF
>TRBJ2-5|-|TRBV20-1|-
TGCAGTGCTAGCCACAAAGGGGGGAGTCGAAGAGAGACCCAGTACTTC
CSASHKGGSRRETQYF
>TRBJ1-2|-|TRBV20-1|few
TGCAGTGCCAAGGGGGAAAGTGAGTATGGCTACACCTTC
CSAKGESEYGYTF
>TRBJ2-3|-|TRBV12-3/TRBV12-4|many
TGTGCCAGCAGTTGGGGGGATGGCACAGATACGCAGTATTTT
CASSWGDGTDTQYF
>TRBJ1-5|-|TRBV7-2|many
TGTGCCAGCAGCTTAGGTACAGGGTGGAATCAGCCCCAGCATTTT
CASSLGTGWNQPQHF
>TRBJ2-7|-|TRBV7-2|many
TGTGCCAGCAGTGGGTATCCAAGCTCCTACGAGCAGTACTTC
CASSGYPSSYEQYF
>TRBJ2-1|-|TRBV27|few
TGTGCCAGCAGTTTATCCGGCGCCTACAATGAGCAGTTCTTC
CASSLSGAYNEQFF
>TRBJ2-1|TRBD2|TRBV29-1|many
TGCAGCGTTGGGGGCGGGAGAGGAGGAACTTACAATGAGCAGTTCTTC
CSVGGGRGGTYNEQFF
>TRBJ1-2|-|TRBV5-1|many
TGCGCCAGCAGCTGGACGGATAATAAACACTATGGCTACACCTTC
CASSWTDNKHYGYTF
>TRBJ2-3|-|TRBV5-1|many
TGCGCCAGTTCGGGGGGCGCAGATACGCAGTATTTT
CASSGGADTQYF
>TRBJ2-7|-|TRBV20-1|many
TGCAGTGCTAGGGGGGCGACCGACTACGAGCAGTACTTC
CSARGATDYEQYF
>TRBJ2-3|-|TRBV9|many
TGTGCCAGCAGCGTAGAGGCTACCCGCACAGATACGCAGTATTTT
CASSVEATRTDTQYF
>TRBJ1-5|-|TRBV12-5|-
TGTGCTAGTGGTTTCTCATCGGAGGGGAATCAGCCCCAGAATTTT
CASGFSSEGNQPQNF
>TRBJ1-1|-|TRBV29-1|many
TGCAGCGTTGAAGGGCAGGGGTCAACTGAAGCTTTCTTT
CSVEGQGSTEAFF
>TRBJ2-4|-|TRBV7-2|few
TGTGCCAGCAGCCCCGATACAGGGAAAATTCAGTACTTC
CASSPDTGKIQYF
>TRBJ2-5|-|TRBV5-6|many
TGTGCCAGCAGCTTGATGGAGACCCAGTACTTC
CASSLMETQYF
>TRBJ2-2|TRBD2|TRBV2|many
TGTGCCAGCAGGCCGGACGGGAGGACCGGGGAGCTGTTTTTT
CASRPDGRTGELFF
>TRBJ2-2|-|TRBV5-6|many
TGTGCCAGCAGTCTCGGGACTGACTACACCGGGGAGCTGTTTTTT
CASSLGTDYTGELFF
>TRBJ2-2|-|TRBV6-5|many
TGTGCCAGCAGATTTACCTTCTCGGCAGGGCGCGGCACCGGGGAGCTGTTTTTT
CASRFTFSAGRGTGELFF
>TRBJ2-1|-|TRBV7-2|few
TGTGCCAGCAGCATGAGCCCTGGGACAAACTACGAGCAGTTCTTC
CASSMSPGTNYEQFF
>TRBJ2-7|-|TRBV20-1|many
TGCAGTGCTAGAGTAGGGGTAGAGCAGTACTTC
CSARVGVEQYF
>TRBJ1-5|-|TRBV10-3|many
TGTGCCATCAGTGAGTCAGGAGGGTACGGCAATCAGCCCCAGCATTTT
CAISESGGYGNQPQHF
>TRBJ2-5|-|TRBV5-6|-
TGTGCCAGCACTCTGGGGGGAGGAGAGGAGACCCAGTACTTC
CASTLGGGEETQYF
>TRBJ2-3|-|TRBV12-3/TRBV12-4|many
TGTGCCAGCACACTTGGGGGCACAGATACGCAGTATTTT
CASTLGGTDTQYF
>TRBJ1-5|TRBD1|TRBV7-3|many
TGTGCCAGCAGCTTAAAACCGGGACAGGGGGGCGTGCAGCCCCAGCATTTT
CASSLKPGQGGVQPQHF
>TRBJ2-3|-|TRBV7-7|-
TGTGCTAGCAGCTTATCGCGAGGCGATGCAGATACGCAGTATTTT
CASSLSRGDADTQYF
>TRBJ2-3|TRBD1|TRBV10-3|many
TGTGCCACTACCCGGACAGGGGCAGATACGCAGTATTTT
CATTRTGADTQYF
>TRBJ1-1|-|TRBV12-3/TRBV12-4|-
TGTGCCAGCAGTCGACAGGAGAACACTGAAGCTTTCTTT
CASSRQENTEAFF
>TRBJ2-7|TRBD2|TRBV20-1|many
TGCAGTGCAGCACCCGGGGGGAGCTCCTACGAGCAGTACTTC
CSAAPGGSSYEQYF
>TRBJ2-3|-|TRBV20-1|many
TGCAGGGCCGGGGCTCAAATCCCGTATTTT
CRAGAQIPYF
>TRBJ2-1|TRBD2|TRBV9|many
TGTGCCAGCAGCGCCCAATTAGCGGGAGGTTCCTACAATGAGCAGTTCTTC
CASSAQLAGGSYNEQFF
>TRBJ1-3|-|TRBV11-2|many
TGTGCCAGCAGCTTATCGACAGCTGGAAACACCATATATTTT
CASSLSTAGNTIYF
>TRBJ2-3|-|TRBV5-1|medium-sized
TGCGCCAGCAGCTTGGAGGGCCAGGGTACGCAGTATTTT
CASSLEGQGTQYF
>TRBJ1-2|-|TRBV5-1|many
TGCGCCAGCAGCTCGCAGGGAAGTGGGGGCTACACCTTC
CASSSQGSGGYTF
>TRBJ2-1|TRBD2|TRBV7-2|many
TGTGCCAGCAGCAGAGCGGGAGCCTATGAGCAGTTCTTC
CASSRAGAYEQFF
>TRBJ2-7|TRBD2|TRBV3-1|-
TGTGCCAGCAGCCAAGAAGGCGGGGGACTATCCTACGAGCAGTACTTC
CASSQEGGGLSYEQYF
>TRBJ2-1|TRBD2|TRBV20-1|few
TGCAGTGCTAGTGGGGGGACTAGAGGGAGATATGAGCAGTTCTTC
CSASGGTRGRYEQFF
>TRBJ2-1|-|TRBV4-2|many
TGTGCCAGCAGCCAAGATGAGGCGAGCAATGAGCAGTTCTTC
CASSQDEASNEQFF
>TRBJ2-3|-|TRBV10-2|many
TGCGCCACACTCGCTCCGAGCGGGAGCACAGATACGCAGTATTTT
CATLAPSGSTDTQYF
>TRBJ1-5|-|TRBV2|many
TGTGCCAGTGGGACCGGGGCCCAGCATTTT
CASGTGAQHF
>TRBJ2-7|-|TRBV7-2|many
TGTGCCAGCAGCTTAGGACACGGAGGCGGTAACGAGCAGTACTTC
CASSLGHGGGNEQYF
>TRBJ1-1|TRBD1|TRBV5-1|-
TGCGCCAGCAGCCCTGGGACAGGGGTATTGAGGGACACTGAAGCTTTCTTT
CASSPGTGVLRDTEAFF
>TRBJ2-3|-|TRBV5-4|many
TGTGCCAGCAGCTTGGTGGTTAGCGGCCCCACAGATACGCAGTATTTT
CASSLVVSGPTDTQYF
>TRBJ1-5|-|TRBV10-3|many
TGTGCCATCAGTGAAAATAATCAGCCCCAGAATTTT
CAISENNQPQNF
>TRBJ2-1|-|TRBV20-1|many
TGCAGTGCCAGACAAGAATACAATGAGCAGTTCTTC
CSARQEYNEQFF
>TRBJ2-7|-|TRBV19|-
TGTGCCAGTAGTATAGTACAGGGCCGCGAGCAGTACTTC
CASSIVQGREQYF
>TRBJ2-7|-|TRBV12-3/TRBV12-4|many
TGTGCCAGCAGTTTTACAGCGGATCCCTACGAGCAGTACTTC
CASSFTADPYEQYF